This TCR beta chain was captured by sequencing in a study of T cells in Graves' hyperthyroidism and ophthalmopathy. Whole-study results and caveats: Model output signaled ophthalmopathy a median roughly 6.5 months ahead of onset.

This clonotype has at least ten counts. Its antigen is currently unknown. Amplification of TCR beta CDR3 regions used RNA as the template. In the first-round RT-PCR of the TCR CDR3, the HTBI primer set was used. TCRdb analysed the multiplex PCR reads with MiXCR anew, one entry per CDR3 protein. The sample has approximately 360,000 distinct CDR3 sequences; approximately 15% are singletons. Patients were aged 18 to 65, had disease duration under 2 months, and had newly diagnosed hyperthyroidism. 10 ml of fresh peripheral blood supplied the PBMCs. From germline, CDR1 is MDHEN and CDR2 SYDVKM. The CDR3 runs 14 residues. With 5 bases removed from V and 2 bases from J, the gap between germline ends came to 12 bases.

The receptor comes from a woman aged 18-35 years with Graves' hyperthyroidism that later progressed to Graves' ophthalmopathy. The chain combines TRBV28 with TRBJ2-5; D is perhaps TRBD2 (5 bases). Sequenced: blood. CDR3 sequence: CASSPGLDQETQYF. The CDR3 region has the DNA TGTGCCAGCAGTCCCGGACTTGATCAAGAGACCCAGTACTTC. Full variable domain (outside the CDR3, taken from reference TRBV28 and TRBJ2-5): DVKVTQSSRYLVKRTGEKVFLECVQDMDHENMFWYRQDPGLGLRLIYFSYDVKMKEKGDIPEGYSVSREKKERFSLILESASTNQTSMYLCASSPGLDQETQYFGPGTRLLVL.